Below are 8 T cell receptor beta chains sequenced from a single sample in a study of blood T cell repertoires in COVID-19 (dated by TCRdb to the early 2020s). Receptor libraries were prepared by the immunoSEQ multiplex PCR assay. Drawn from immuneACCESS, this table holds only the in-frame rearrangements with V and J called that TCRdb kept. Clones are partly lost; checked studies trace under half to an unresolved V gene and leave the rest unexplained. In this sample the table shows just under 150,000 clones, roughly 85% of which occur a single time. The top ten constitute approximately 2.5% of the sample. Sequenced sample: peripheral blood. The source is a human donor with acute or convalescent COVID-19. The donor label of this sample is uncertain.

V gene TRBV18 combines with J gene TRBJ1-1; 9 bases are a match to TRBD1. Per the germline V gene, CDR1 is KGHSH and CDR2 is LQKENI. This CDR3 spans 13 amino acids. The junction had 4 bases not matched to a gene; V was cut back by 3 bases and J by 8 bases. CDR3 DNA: TGTGCCAGCTCACCGGGACAGGGAGAAGAAGCTTTCTTT. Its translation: CASSPGQGEEAFF.

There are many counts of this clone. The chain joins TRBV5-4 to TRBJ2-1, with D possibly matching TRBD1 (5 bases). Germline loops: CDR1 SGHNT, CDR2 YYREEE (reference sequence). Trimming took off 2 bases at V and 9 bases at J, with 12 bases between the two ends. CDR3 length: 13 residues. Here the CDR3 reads CASSFMTQGEQFF. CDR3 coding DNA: TGTGCCAGCAGCTTCATGACCCAGGGTGAGCAGTTCTTC. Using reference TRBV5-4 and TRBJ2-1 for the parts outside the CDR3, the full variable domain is ETGVTQSPTHLIKTRGQQVTLRCSSQSGHNTVSWYQQALGQGPQFIFQYYREEENGRGNFPPRFSGLQFPNYSSELNVNALELDDSALYLCASSFMTQGEQFFGPGTRLTVL.

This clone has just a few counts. The DNA for the CDR3 is TGTGCCAGCAGTAAAAACAGGGGGCGAGCTGAAGCTTTCTTT. Protein: CASSKNRGRAEAFF. The gene calls are TRBV27 and TRBJ1-1; 9 nucleotides agree with TRBD1. V shed 5 bases, J shed 6 bases, and the junction held 7 bases outside the gene matches. This CDR3 spans 14 amino acids. CDR1 MNHEY and CDR2 SMNVEV come from the germline V gene (reference sequence).

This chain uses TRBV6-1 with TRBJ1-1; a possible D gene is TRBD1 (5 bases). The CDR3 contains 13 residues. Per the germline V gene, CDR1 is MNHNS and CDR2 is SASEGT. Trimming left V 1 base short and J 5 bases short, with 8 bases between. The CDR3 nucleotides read TGTGCCAGCAGTGAAGAGGGGAGGACTGAAGCTTTCTTT. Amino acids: CASSEEGRTEAFF.

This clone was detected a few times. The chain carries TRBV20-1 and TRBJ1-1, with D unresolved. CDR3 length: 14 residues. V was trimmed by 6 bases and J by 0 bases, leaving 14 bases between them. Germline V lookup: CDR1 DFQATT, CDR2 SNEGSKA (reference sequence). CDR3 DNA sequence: TGCAGTGCCAGTCCGCAGAACATGAACACTGAAGCTTTCTTT. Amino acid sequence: CSASPQNMNTEAFF.

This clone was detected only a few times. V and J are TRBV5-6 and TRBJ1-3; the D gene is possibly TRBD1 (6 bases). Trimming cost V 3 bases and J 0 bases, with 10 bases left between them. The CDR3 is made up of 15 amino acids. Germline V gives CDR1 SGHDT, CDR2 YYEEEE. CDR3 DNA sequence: TGTGCCAGCAGCTGGGACACCAACTCTGGAAACACCATATATTTT. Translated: CASSWDTNSGNTIYF.

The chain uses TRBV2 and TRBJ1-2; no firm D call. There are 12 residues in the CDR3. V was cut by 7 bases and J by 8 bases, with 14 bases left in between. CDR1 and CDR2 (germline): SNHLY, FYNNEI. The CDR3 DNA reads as TGTGCCAGCAACCGTCTTTTTGAGGGCTACACCTTC. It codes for CASNRLFEGYTF.

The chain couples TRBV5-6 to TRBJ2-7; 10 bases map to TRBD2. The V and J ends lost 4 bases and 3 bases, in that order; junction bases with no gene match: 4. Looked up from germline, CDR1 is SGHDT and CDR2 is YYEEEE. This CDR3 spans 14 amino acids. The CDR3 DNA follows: TGTGCCAGCAGCATACTAGCGGGGTTCTACGAGCAGTACGTC. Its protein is CASSILAGFYEQYV.